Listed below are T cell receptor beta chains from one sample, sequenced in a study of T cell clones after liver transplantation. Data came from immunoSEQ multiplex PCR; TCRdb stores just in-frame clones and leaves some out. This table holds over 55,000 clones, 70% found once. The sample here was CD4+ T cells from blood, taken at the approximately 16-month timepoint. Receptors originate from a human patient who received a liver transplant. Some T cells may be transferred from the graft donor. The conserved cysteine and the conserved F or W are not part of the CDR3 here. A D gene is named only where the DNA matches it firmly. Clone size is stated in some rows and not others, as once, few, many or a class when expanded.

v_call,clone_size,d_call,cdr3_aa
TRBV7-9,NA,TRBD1,ASSESGGDTQY
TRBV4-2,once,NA,ASSQADSSSGNTIY
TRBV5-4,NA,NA,ASSLGREETQY
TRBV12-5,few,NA,ASGPMTHSYEQY
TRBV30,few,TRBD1,AWKTTGGATQY
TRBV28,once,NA,ASSQGTNQPQH
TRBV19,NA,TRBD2,ASSPRLAGGLRGELF
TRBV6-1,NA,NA,ASSVTVGSYEQY
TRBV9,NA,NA,ASSVDGAGGYT
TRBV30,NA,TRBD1,AWRTDSGQGGPKRGNTIY
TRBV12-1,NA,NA,ASGPLESWNEKLF
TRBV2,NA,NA,ASSEMSPNTGELF
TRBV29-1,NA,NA,SVRSGLSYGYT
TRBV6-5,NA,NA,ASSYGGVRYNEQF
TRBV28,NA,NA,ASSLEGPRGLREQY
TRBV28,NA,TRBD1,ASSRQGSGANVLT
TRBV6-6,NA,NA,ASSSTGNTIY
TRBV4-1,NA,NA,ASSQADQTGNYGYT
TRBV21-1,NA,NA,ASSKLRKREYGYT
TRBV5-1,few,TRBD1,ASSLNPQGATDSGNTIY
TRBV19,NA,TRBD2,ASSSVPSGTQY
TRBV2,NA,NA,ASKRVLSANGYT
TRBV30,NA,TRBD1,AWQTGGDTEAF
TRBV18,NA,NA,ASSPEGVRAF
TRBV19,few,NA,ASSMIGLRTDTQY
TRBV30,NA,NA,AWSSGSGNTIY
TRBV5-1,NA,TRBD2,ASSPTGRALLETQY
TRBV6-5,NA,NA,ASRLDLNTGELF
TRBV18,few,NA,ASSPTDTSLAKNIQY
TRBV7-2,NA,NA,ASSLAAGREDGYT
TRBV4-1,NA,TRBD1,ASSQGEGGNYGYT
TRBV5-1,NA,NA,ASSEQGPDTDTQY
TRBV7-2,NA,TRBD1,ASSVTGGYGYT
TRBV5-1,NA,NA,ASSLGADNEQF
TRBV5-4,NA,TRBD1,ASSLGQGTQLTEAF
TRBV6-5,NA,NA,ASADSDSYNEQF
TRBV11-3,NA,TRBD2,ASSLTRAGGGYNEQF